This T cell receptor (beta chain) was profiled in a study of T cells in Graves' hyperthyroidism and ophthalmopathy (dated by TCRdb to between 2019 and 2020). A note on the overall study: TCR V-J signatures able to tell the groups apart were searched for in a discovery cohort of approximately 95 patients, of whom roughly 42 had Graves' ophthalmopathy and roughly 59 had stable Graves' hyperthyroidism. Prospective prediction of ophthalmopathy was tested in an independent validation cohort consisting of roughly 20 hyperthyroidism patients and 15 or so patients who later progressed to ophthalmopathy. The 100 discovery patients were divided at random into training and test sets in a 7:3 ratio. The study also compared thyroid tissue and blood T-cell repertoires from more than 5 Graves' hyperthyroidism patients. Once sampling was done, hyperthyroidism patients were given methimazole at a starting dose of 30 mg daily, whereas ophthalmopathy patients were given high-dose intravenous methylprednisolone. TCR Vbeta CDR3 sequencing of around 130 peripheral blood samples (over 40 ophthalmopathy, roughly 74 hyperthyroidism and roughly 17 progressor patients) is reported in the paper. Results the study describes overall, beyond this receptor: In validation, the model predicted progression to ophthalmopathy a median of about 6.5 months before onset, with 70% to 71% sensitivity and roughly 79% specificity. A model built on a 13 V-J signature distinguished ophthalmopathy from stable hyperthyroidism, reaching about 89% sensitivity and around 81% specificity in cross-validation and 80%/75% in testing. Most expanded thyroid clonotypes (frequency above 0.001) were also found in blood, which suggests that blood repertoires may mirror thyroid immune responses. No statistical method was used to fix the sample size in advance, and group allocation was not hidden from the investigators.

The TCR beta CDR3 regions were amplified from the RNA transcripts. The first round of RT-PCR for the TCR CDR3 was performed with the HTBI primer set and the Qiagen OneStep RT-PCR kit. The libraries were constructed in a second round of multiplex PCR and then size-selected and purified. Libraries were sequenced paired-end with 100 bp reads on an Illumina HiSeq2000. Per the authors' processing: SOAPnuke was used to process the raw data, removing reads that contained adapters or uncalled bases, had a mean Phred below 15, or lacked an exact match to the constant primer or identifier. High-quality paired reads were merged with COPE v1.2.5, and unique nucleotide sequences were defined as clonotypes. MiTCR v1.1 was used to align clonotypes to the IMGT TRBV, TRBD and TRBJ reference segments. The analysis included only V-J combinations with a frequency above 0.0001, which together covered about 99% of the repertoires. The TCS score was defined as F50 (clonal expansion) divided by E x V (chaos), with BLOSUM62-based TCRdist calculated between CDR3 peptides within each V-J. Welch's t-statistics and random forest reduced 514 V-J features to 10 to 15, which were used in a naive Bayes classifier (R e1071). The similarity between thyroid and blood repertoires was quantified using the Morisita-Horn index. The public sequencing data were trimmed at Q25 with fastp and processed into clonotypes with MiXCR by TCRdb, which kept only in-frame beta chains. One record per CDR3 amino acid sequence lists the most common genes and DNA. TCRdb assigned the V and J calls; the authors' analysis was not used. The sample data list roughly 510,000 distinct CDR3 sequences, and 46% of these were observed just once. The ten most abundant clones make up about two fifths of the sample.

Including the terminal cysteine and phenylalanine, the CDR3 comprises 15 residues. Kept here is only the CDR3 DNA, which spans 45 bases and is read in frame from base 1. V loses 8 bases at its end and J loses 7 bases; junction bases beyond the gene matches: 10. Based on the germline V gene (reference sequence), the CDR1 and CDR2 sequences are SEHNR and FQNEAQ. At least ten counts were recorded for this clonotype. Its target antigen remains unknown. Base qualities are missing; no much larger clone stands one base away. Patients with uncontrolled infections, other autoimmune diseases, pregnancy or lactation were excluded. Diagnoses were based on clinical symptoms, serum thyroxine and TRAb, thyroid ultrasound and orbital computed tomography. Total RNA was extracted using Trizol reagent, and RNA quality was assessed on an Agilent 2100 Bioanalyzer.

The rearrangement combines TRBV7-9 with TRBJ1-5, and 11 junction bases match TRBD1. Input material: peripheral blood or thyroid tissue (not recorded which). This receptor was identified in an adult woman with Graves' disease, either hyperthyroidism or ophthalmopathy (not recorded which). CDR3 region: CASVAGDRGSQPQHF. The nucleotides read TGTGCCAGCGTTGCCGGGGACAGGGGGAGCCAGCCCCAGCATTTT.